One and the same sample provided the 10 T cell receptor beta chains below, sequenced in a study of identical twins. TCRdb reanalysed the 5' RACE reads using MiXCR and keeps one entry per CDR3 protein. The data contain around 510,000 distinct CDR3 sequences, roughly an eighth of them singletons. The data were also submitted as part of a second study, on yellow fever vaccine responses in identical twins.

Source material: CD4+ T cells sorted from blood. The receptors originated from a woman in her late teens or twenties in good health.

There are a few counts of this clonotype. This chain connects TRBV20-1 to TRBJ2-5; D possibly corresponds to TRBD1 (7 bases). The CDR3 covers 15 residues. Germline lookup yields CDR1 DFQATT and CDR2 SNEGSKA (reference sequence). V lost 6 bases, J lost 5 bases, and 22 bases lay in between. CDR3 region: CSATRNRGLEETQYF. The CDR3 region has the DNA TGCAGTGCCACACGAAACAGGGGACTCGAGGAGACCCAGTACTTC.

This clonotype was recorded many times. The chain is built from TRBV28 and TRBJ2-7, with D possibly being TRBD2 (5 bases). There are 15 residues in the CDR3. The V end lost 5 bases, the J end lost 5 bases, and 19 bases lay between the germline ends. Per germline, CDR1 MDHEN and CDR2 SYDVKM. The CDR3 DNA sequence: TGTGCCAGCAGTGGACCAATCGAGAGGGTCAACGAGCAGTACTTC. This gives the protein CASSGPIERVNEQYF.

This chain links TRBV20-1 with TRBJ2-7; D is unclear. The CDR3 consists of 12 residues. The germline CDR1 and CDR2 sequences are DFQATT and SNEGSKA (reference sequence). With 1 base removed from V and 3 bases from J, the gap between germline ends came to 7 bases. This CDR3 reads CSARVQNYEQYF. The CDR3 DNA reads TGCAGTGCTAGAGTTCAGAACTACGAGCAGTACTTC.

The genes are TRBV4-3 and TRBJ1-2; no clear D gene. The CDR3 contains 15 residues. The V gene's germline CDR1 is LGHNA and CDR2 YSLEER. With 0 bases removed from V and 5 bases from J, the gap between germline ends came to 13 bases. CDR3 sequence (DNA): TGCGCCAGCAGCCAAGATTTATTGGCCCTTTATGGCTACACCTTC. Its translation: CASSQDLLALYGYTF.

This clonotype was counted at least ten times. The CDR3 sequence: CASKGDRPFHEQFF. DNA of the CDR3: TGTGCCAGTAAGGGGGACAGACCCTTCCATGAGCAGTTCTTC. V usage is TRBV19 and J usage is TRBJ2-1, with 7 bases fitting TRBD1. The CDR3 has 14 amino acids. Germline values: CDR1 LNHDA, CDR2 SQIVND (reference sequence). V dropped 7 bases and J dropped 8; count of bases not matched to a gene: 11.

This clonotype was detected only a few times. The V gene is TRBV6-1, the J gene TRBJ2-7, with TRBD1 identical over 8 bases. With 6 bases clipped from V and 0 bases from J, the junction kept 4 bases outside the gene matches. The CDR3 runs to 14 residues. Germline CDR1 MNHNS, CDR2 SASEGT. CDR3 sequence (DNA): TGTGCCAGCAGACAGGGGGGACCCTCCTACGAGCAGTACTTC. Its translation is CASRQGGPSYEQYF.

There are a few counts of this clonotype. The chain joins TRBV29-1 to TRBJ2-1; no clear D. CDR1 and CDR2 from the germline V gene are SQVTM and ANQGSEA. CDR3 length: 12 amino acids. V lost 4 bases and J 4 bases, leaving 8 bases between the germline ends. This CDR3 reads CSVAWGYNEQFF. DNA of the CDR3: TGCAGCGTTGCCTGGGGATACAATGAGCAGTTCTTC.

The chain recombines TRBV7-2 with TRBJ2-3, with D unclear. Germline loops: CDR1 SGHTA, CDR2 FQGNSA. The CDR3 has 14 residues. The germline V and J ends were trimmed by 5 bases and 3 bases, with 12 bases remaining between them. The CDR3 nucleotides read TGTGCCAGCAGCCCTCCCCCACCGACAGATACGCAGTATTTT. Protein: CASSPPPPTDTQYF.

The V and J genes are TRBV6-1 and TRBJ1-2, with D perhaps matching TRBD1 (6 bases). The CDR3 covers 13 residues. Germline loops: CDR1 MNHNS, CDR2 SASEGT. V lost 6 bases and J lost 6, with 14 bases in between. CDR3 loop: CASRTGWGNGYTF. CDR3 coding DNA: TGTGCCAGCAGAACAGGGTGGGGAAATGGCTACACCTTC.

V and J are TRBV20-1 and TRBJ1-2; 7 bases line up with TRBD1. The CDR3 is 13 amino acids. Trimming removed 5 bases from V and 6 bases from J; junction bases left unmatched: 9. Per the germline V gene, CDR1 is DFQATT and CDR2 is SNEGSKA (reference sequence). The CDR3 sequence is CSAFTGARNGYTF. The CDR3 coding sequence is TGCAGTGCTTTCACAGGGGCGCGGAATGGCTACACCTTC.